These 6 T cell receptor beta chains came from one sample sequenced in a study of blood T cells in healthy people across ages (dated by TCRdb to between 2014 and 2017). Preparation of the library involved 5' RACE. For sequencing, an Illumina HiSeq 2500 was employed. The second PCR ran for roughly 7 to 11 cycles and used a J-beta primer mix along with a sample-barcoded 5' primer. Using fastp at Q25 and MiXCR, TCRdb reprocessed the public reads and kept productive beta chains. When rows share a CDR3 protein, they turn into one entry using the most common DNA and genes. This sample lists about 640,000 distinct CDR3 sequences; 45% to 65% were detected once. The ten biggest clones cover 30% to 45% of the sample. Sequenced material: blood. These receptors originate from a man in his fifties or sixties in good health.

J is TRBJ1-1 and V is TRBV5-1, with D hard to call. Germline V gene sequence: CDR1 SGHRS, CDR2 YFSETQ. The length of the CDR3 is 15 residues. The ends were cut back, 2 bases at V and 1 base at J, with 12 bases in the middle. In nucleotides, the CDR3 is TGCGCCAGCAGCTTCCTGGGCAGCGGGAACACTGAAGCTTTCTTT. Its translation is CASSFLGSGNTEAFF. The full variable domain, rest sourced from reference TRBV5-1 and TRBJ1-1, is KAGVTQTPRYLIKTRGQQVTLSCSPISGHRSVSWYQQTPGQGLQFLFEYFSETQRNKGNFPGRFSGRQFSNSRSEMNVSTLELGDSALYLCASSFLGSGNTEAFFGQGTRLTVV.

The CDR3 reads CASSPNTQYYEQYF. Here the CDR3 DNA reads TGCGCCAGCAGCCCAAACACCCAATATTACGAGCAGTACTTC. The J gene is TRBJ2-5, the V gene TRBV5-1; D remains ambiguous. The end of the DNA aligns better with TRBJ2-7, so the J call may be wrong. This CDR3 has 14 amino acids. Germline lookup yields CDR1 SGHRS and CDR2 YFSETQ.

The CDR3 here is CASSVGLVSYNEQFF. The CDR3 bases are TGTGCCAGCAGCGTCGGACTAGTAAGCTACAATGAGCAGTTCTTC. The chain carries TRBV7-4 and TRBJ2-1; 7 bases fit TRBD2. CDR1 and CDR2 from the germline V gene are SGHVT and SQSDAQ. The ends lost 5 bases at V and 3 bases at J; junction bases unmatched: 7. The CDR3 length is 15 residues.

The chain carries TRBV6-4 and TRBJ1-3, with D unresolved. Germline assignment: CDR1 MRHNA and CDR2 SNTAGT. Trimming shortened V by 0 bases and J by 2 bases, and 8 bases separated the two germline ends. The CDR3 runs 15 residues. The CDR3 DNA follows: TGTGCCAGCAGTGACTCGAAGGCGGCTGGAAACACCATATATTTT. As protein: CASSDSKAAGNTIYF.

There are a few counts of this clonotype. A single base separates this from a much larger clone, so it may be a read error. J is TRBJ2-7 and V is TRBV5-6; the match to TRBD1 covers 10 bases. V lost 3 bases, J lost 5 bases, and 8 bases stayed unmatched. The CDR3 sequence is 15 residues long. Germline V CDR1 and CDR2: SGHDT, YYEEEE. CDR3 nucleotides: TGTGCCAGCAGCTGTGCCGGGACAGGGGTGAACGAGCAGTACTTC. Translation gives CASSCAGTGVNEQYF.

This chain joins TRBV6-1 and TRBJ2-5, with a weak D call TRBD1 (7 bases). The V gene lost 9 bases and the J gene lost 1 base, with 21 bases spanning the gap. CDR3 size: 16 residues. Per germline, CDR1 MNHNS and CDR2 SASEGT. CDR3 in DNA: TGTGCCAGAGACGAGCTTGGGACAGCGGGCCAAGAGACCCAGTACTTC. Translated: CARDELGTAGQETQYF.